One TCR beta chain is described in this entry. Its antigen is undetermined. This record comes from a study of shared clonotypes between healthy human individuals. CD45RO-negative, CCR7-selected cells formed the naive CD8 fraction, which excluded terminally differentiated effector memory CD45RA+ cells. Whole-study findings and limits: Researchers found naive subsets generally carried larger estimated richness than memory subsets. Apart from blood, nothing was sampled; tissue repertoires likely differ. It was anticipated that sequencing depth would influence how many clonotypes donors shared.

CDR3 length: 14 residues. V dropped 2 bases and J dropped 6 bases, with 14 bases sitting between them. The germline gives CDR1 SGHNT, CDR2 YYREEE (reference sequence). Using immunoSEQ multiplex PCR, the repertoire was profiled, and TCRdb retains in-frame clones only, with some absent. The table lists millions of clones, over 85% of them singletons, with 0.85% to 1.3% in the top ten. This rearrangement joins TRBV5-4 to TRBJ1-1, with D unclear. This clonotype originated in a man aged 18 to 30 in good health. Sample: naive CD8+ T cells sorted from blood. Here the CDR3 DNA reads TGTGCCAGCAGCTTCGGCAGCCCTAGCGCTGAAGCTTTCTTT. This encodes CASSFGSPSAEAFF.